The rows below give T cell receptor beta chains drawn from one sample of a study of blood T cells in healthy people across ages. MiXCR, applied by TCRdb to the 5' RACE reads, yields one record per CDR3 protein. The data show under 950,000 distinct CDR3 sequences, with 20% to 25% seen just once and approximately 20% held by the top ten. Sequenced material: blood. Every receptor here comes from an older man in good health. Each CDR3 is given with its conserved first and last residue. The D gene is left open where the match is weak. Rows give clone size only sometimes, using once, few, many, or a class for an expanded clone.

few,TRBV18,.,TRBJ2-6,TGTGCCAGCTCACCCACCTATTTGTTCTCTGGGGCCAACGTCCTGACTTTC,CASSPTYLFSGANVLTF
.,TRBV25-1,.,TRBJ1-6,TGTGCCAGCAGTGACGTTGGCCGAATCCCCCTCCACTTT,CASSDVGRIPLHF
.,TRBV12-3/TRBV12-4,.,TRBJ2-5,TGTGCCAGCAGTGTAGGGGCGCCGGAGACCCAGTACTTC,CASSVGAPETQYF
few,TRBV7-2,TRBD2,TRBJ2-3,TGTGCCAGCAGCACCCGACTAGCGGGCCAGTCAGATACGCAGTATTTT,CASSTRLAGQSDTQYF
few,TRBV7-8,.,TRBJ1-1,TGTGCCAGCAGCTTAGAGTACGGTGGCTTGAACACTGAAGCTTTCTTT,CASSLEYGGLNTEAFF
many,TRBV2,.,TRBJ2-1,TGTGCCAGCAGTGCAAACTACAATGAGCAGTTCTTC,CASSANYNEQFF
few,TRBV18,TRBD1,TRBJ1-2,TGTGCCAGCTCACCACCGTTCTCAGGGGGCTCCTATGGCTACACCTTC,CASSPPFSGGSYGYTF
few,TRBV28,.,TRBJ1-3,TGTGCCAGCAGTTTACCCTCCCGGTCTAGCTCTGGAAACACCATATATTTT,CASSLPSRSSSGNTIYF
few,TRBV3-1,.,TRBJ2-1,TGTGCCAGCAGCCAAACTAGTTTCAATGAGCAGTTCTTC,CASSQTSFNEQFF
few,TRBV20-1,.,TRBJ2-2,TGCAGTGCTCCGGGTTCCACCGGGGAGCTGTTTTTT,CSAPGSTGELFF
.,TRBV5-1,.,TRBJ1-1,TGCGCCGGCACCCCCAGGGCGTTGGACACTGAAGCTTTCTTT,CAGTPRALDTEAFF
.,TRBV20-1,TRBD2,TRBJ2-1,TGCAGTGCTTCCGGGACTAGCTTGCGCAATGAGCAGTTCTTC,CSASGTSLRNEQFF
.,TRBV5-1,.,TRBJ2-2,TGCGCCAGCAGCCCCTTAATTGACATTTTCACCGGGGAGCTGTTTTTT,CASSPLIDIFTGELFF
.,TRBV19,TRBD2,TRBJ2-5,TGTGCCAGTAGTACCACACTACTAGCGGGAGCGTCCCAAGAGACCCAGTACTTC,CASSTTLLAGASQETQYF
few,TRBV6-4,TRBD2,TRBJ2-1,TGTGCCAGCAGTAGACTAGCGGGAGGGTTTAATGAGCAGTTCTTC,CASSRLAGGFNEQFF
few,TRBV15,.,TRBJ2-1,TGTGCCACCAGCAGAGATCTCCTAGCCTCCAATGAGCAGTTCTTC,CATSRDLLASNEQFF
.,TRBV20-1,TRBD1,TRBJ1-5,TGCAGTGCTCACGGGACAGGAAGGGAGCCCCAGCATTTT,CSAHGTGREPQHF
few,TRBV6-5,.,TRBJ1-4,TGTGCCAGCAGTTACTTGGGGGTGCGTGAAAAACTGTTTTTT,CASSYLGVREKLFF
.,TRBV20-1,.,TRBJ1-1,TGCAGTGCTAGGAATCCAGGGCCGGAAACTGAAGCTTTCTTT,CSARNPGPETEAFF
few,TRBV28,.,TRBJ2-7,TGTGCCAGCACCGACATGGGTTTGTCCTACGAGCAGTACTTC,CASTDMGLSYEQYF
many,TRBV5-5,.,TRBJ1-2,TGTGCCAGCAGCTTGTCTAGGGGCTCCTATGGCTACACCTTC,CASSLSRGSYGYTF
.,TRBV6-6,.,TRBJ2-3,TGTGCCAGCACTCCGGGGTCAGGTACGCAGTATTTT,CASTPGSGTQYF
.,TRBV5-1,TRBD2,TRBJ2-2,TGCGCCAGCAGCCCCGGTCTAGCGGGGGACTACACCGGGGAGCTGTTTTTT,CASSPGLAGDYTGELFF
.,TRBV12-3/TRBV12-4,.,TRBJ1-2,TGTGCCAGCAGGCCTACCGGGACACCTAACTATGGCTACACCTTC,CASRPTGTPNYGYTF
few,TRBV7-9,.,TRBJ1-2,TGTGCCAGCAGCCGTACAGAGGTTAATGGCTACACCTTC,CASSRTEVNGYTF
.,TRBV12-3/TRBV12-4,.,TRBJ2-1,TGTGCCAGCACCCATCGAAGGTACAATGAGCAGTTCTTC,CASTHRRYNEQFF
.,TRBV5-1,TRBD1,TRBJ2-3,TGCGCCAGCAGCTTGGCCGACAGGGCTATCACAGATACGCAGTATTTT,CASSLADRAITDTQYF
.,TRBV5-1,.,TRBJ1-2,TGCGCCAGCAGTCTCGAAGATATCTATGGCTACACCTTC,CASSLEDIYGYTF
.,TRBV14,.,TRBJ2-1,TGTGCCACCCAGACCAGGGATGAGCAGTTCTTC,CATQTRDEQFF
few,TRBV20-1,.,TRBJ2-5,TGCAGTGACGCACAAGAGACCCAGTACTTC,CSDAQETQYF
few,TRBV5-1,.,TRBJ1-2,TGCGCCAGCAGCTTGGGACGCTACAGGGAAGGCTACACCTTC,CASSLGRYREGYTF
few,TRBV29-1,TRBD1,TRBJ2-4,TGCAGCGTTGCGGGGACAGGAGCCAAAAACATTCAGTACTTC,CSVAGTGAKNIQYF
few,TRBV4-1,.,TRBJ1-4,TGCGCCAGCAGCCAAGATTTTGGGACCACGGATGAAAAACTGTTTTTT,CASSQDFGTTDEKLFF
.,TRBV6-5,.,TRBJ2-1,TGTGCCAGCAGCACCGGGAAGCAGCAGTTCTTC,CASSTGKQQFF
few,TRBV24-1,.,TRBJ2-4,TGTGCCACCAGTGAGGTAGAGGGCATTCAGTACTTC,CATSEVEGIQYF
.,TRBV5-1,TRBD1,TRBJ2-5,TGCGCCAGCAGATATACAGGGGTTGGTGAGCAGTACTTC,CASRYTGVGEQYF
few,TRBV5-6,.,TRBJ2-7,TGTGCCAGCAGCCAGGAGCTCGGGACCGGAGATAGCGAGCAGTACTTC,CASSQELGTGDSEQYF
few,TRBV21-1,.,TRBJ1-6,TGTGCCAGCAGCAAGGCGCATAGGGCAGGGTGTAATTCACCCCTCCACTTT,CASSKAHRAGCNSPLHF
few,TRBV11-2,TRBD1,TRBJ1-1,TGTGCCAGCAGCACCCACAGGGGACGGAACACTGAAGCTTTCTTT,CASSTHRGRNTEAFF
.,TRBV10-3,.,TRBJ1-2,TGTGCCATCAGTGAGCCAACCGGCAGGGGCGACTATGGCTACACCTTC,CAISEPTGRGDYGYTF
many,TRBV29-1,TRBD2,TRBJ2-7,TGCAGCGTTTTGACTAGCGGGGACTACGAGCAGTACTTC,CSVLTSGDYEQYF
.,TRBV20-1,TRBD2,TRBJ2-1,TGCAGTGCTCCCACCCAGCGGGAGGGATACAATGAGCAGTTCTTC,CSAPTQREGYNEQFF
few,TRBV10-3,.,TRBJ1-4,TGTGCCATCAGTGATTCGGCTGAAAAACTGGTTTTT,CAISDSAEKLVF
few,TRBV6-1,TRBD2,TRBJ2-3,TGTGCCAGCCCCTCGTCGGGGGGTGCAGATACGCAGTATTTT,CASPSSGGADTQYF
few,TRBV30,.,TRBJ2-3,TGTGCCTTCACGCCGAGGGGACTCCCCACAGATACGCAGTATTTT,CAFTPRGLPTDTQYF
few,TRBV29-1,.,TRBJ2-1,TGCAGCGTTTACCCTCCCACCTCCTACAATGAGCAGTTCTTC,CSVYPPTSYNEQFF
few,TRBV7-3,TRBD1,TRBJ2-5,TGTGCCAGCAGCTTATTAGGACAGGGAGAGACCCAGTACTTC,CASSLLGQGETQYF
.,TRBV30,.,TRBJ1-1,TGTGCCTGGCGCTCAGGACAGACGGCTGGAGCTTTCTTT,CAWRSGQTAGAFF
.,TRBV29-1,.,TRBJ2-5,TGCAGCGTTGGCCGGAGCCAAGAGACCCAGTACTTC,CSVGRSQETQYF
.,TRBV6-2/TRBV6-3,.,TRBJ2-6,TGTGCCAGCAGTTACGTCTCGGCAAGGCAGCCAGCTCGAGTCCTGACTTTC,CASSYVSARQPARVLTF
many,TRBV7-2,.,TRBJ2-1,TGTGCCAGCAGCTTAGTTTCCGGATATGAGCAGTTCTTC,CASSLVSGYEQFF